One and the same sample provided the 27 T cell receptor beta chains below, sequenced in a study of blood T cell repertoires in COVID-19. The table came from immunoSEQ multiplex PCR; TCRdb's copy has only in-frame clones and leaves some out. The data contain some 330,000 clones, roughly nine tenths of them singletons. The sequencing sample was made of PBMCs or T cells enriched from blood (not recorded which). The receptors originated from a woman aged 25 to 39 who had recovered from COVID-19.

The J gene is TRBJ2-7, the V gene TRBV5-1; D might be TRBD2 (5 bases). Between the trimmed V and J ends, which lost 1 base and 3 bases, there was a span of 14 bases. The CDR3 has 15 amino acids. From germline, CDR1 is SGHRS and CDR2 YFSETQ. The CDR3 bases are TGCGCCAGCAGCTTGCAACGGGCGGGCGTCTACGAGCAGTACTTC. Its translation: CASSLQRAGVYEQYF.

This rearrangement joins TRBV20-1 to TRBJ2-7; 8 bases match TRBD2. This CDR3 is built from 14 residues. Germline V gene data show CDR1 as DFQATT and CDR2 as SNEGSKA (reference sequence). Trimming at V came to 3 bases and at J to 0 bases, leaving 4 bases not matched to a gene. The CDR3 protein is CSASGGTSSYEQYF. For the CDR3, the DNA is TGCAGTGCTAGTGGTGGGACTAGCTCCTACGAGCAGTACTTC.

The gene calls are TRBV24-1 and TRBJ2-7, with a weak D call TRBD2 (6 bases). The CDR3 runs 14 residues. CDR1 and CDR2 from the germline V gene are KGHDR and SFDVKD. V was pared by 10 bases and J by 4 bases, with 19 bases between. The CDR3 reads CATSAGSAVYEQYF. CDR3 DNA: TGTGCCACTTCCGCGGGGTCAGCAGTATACGAGCAGTACTTC.

The V gene is TRBV19, the J gene TRBJ1-5; 7 nucleotides align to TRBD1. The CDR3 length is 15 residues. J lost 6 bases, V lost 7 bases, and 12 bases had no gene match. Germline CDR1 and CDR2: LNHDA and SQIVND (reference sequence). The CDR3 loop is CASTVGGRGLQPQHF. The CDR3 region has the DNA TGTGCCAGTACCGTAGGGGGCCGGGGGCTTCAGCCCCAGCATTTT.

This sequence joins TRBV29-1 and TRBJ1-1, with 9 bases identical to TRBD1. The germline V gene has CDR1 SQVTM and CDR2 ANQGSEA. The CDR3 runs to 15 residues. The V and J ends lost 6 bases and 4 bases, in that order; junction bases with no gene match: 12. The CDR3 reads CSVAQGADPATEAFF. DNA for the CDR3: TGCAGCGTAGCACAGGGGGCTGACCCGGCCACTGAAGCTTTCTTT.

The chain carries TRBV18 and TRBJ2-7, with D possibly TRBD1 on 5 matching bases. The CDR3 runs to 14 residues. Germline loops: CDR1 KGHSH, CDR2 LQKENI. Trimming pared 5 bases from V and 4 bases from J, leaving 15 bases between. The CDR3 nucleotides are TGTGCCAGCTCATGGGGCAGGGAAGGTTACGAGCAGTACTTC. Translating it yields CASSWGREGYEQYF. The whole variable domain, remainder taken from reference TRBV18 and TRBJ2-7, is NAGVMQNPRHLVRRRGQEARLRCSPMKGHSHVYWYRQLPEEGLKFMVYLQKENIIDESGMPKERFSAEFPKEGPSILRIQQVVRGDSAAYFCASSWGREGYEQYFGPGTRLTVT.

V is TRBV28 and J is TRBJ1-2, with D unclear. Germline CDR1 MDHEN, CDR2 SYDVKM. The CDR3 loop spans 14 amino acids. The V end was cut by 5 bases, the J end by 1 base, with 11 bases between. The CDR3 protein is CASSPQVLNYGYTF. DNA of the CDR3: TGTGCCAGCAGTCCCCAGGTTCTTAACTATGGCTACACCTTC.

The CDR3 region is CAWRPGYTEAFF. The CDR3 DNA is TGTGCCTGGAGACCGGGGTACACTGAAGCTTTCTTT. V and J are TRBV30 and TRBJ1-1; no definite D call. CDR3 length equals 12 residues. Trimming took off 3 bases at V and 3 bases at J, with 8 bases between the two ends. The V gene's germline CDR1 is GTSNPN and CDR2 SVGIG (reference sequence).

V is TRBV18 and J is TRBJ2-3, with D unclear. Germline-derived CDR1 and CDR2 are KGHSH and LQKENI. Trimming cost V 3 bases and J 3 bases, with 13 bases left between them. The CDR3 sequence is 15 residues long. CDR3 in DNA: TGTGCCAGCTCACCTGTCGTATTCGGTACAGATACGCAGTATTTT. Its protein product is CASSPVVFGTDTQYF.

The genes are TRBV28 and TRBJ2-6; 10 positions agree with TRBD2. This CDR3 region has 17 residues. Germline V CDR1 and CDR2: MDHEN, SYDVKM. V lost 6 bases, J lost 1 base, and 6 bases stayed unmatched. In DNA form, the CDR3 reads TGTGCCAGCAGCGTGACTAGCGGGTATTCTGGGGCCAACGTCCTGACTTTC. Its translation: CASSVTSGYSGANVLTF.

This chain links TRBV11-3 with TRBJ2-3; maybe TRBD2 (6 bases). Trimming stripped 2 bases from V and 4 bases from J, with 10 bases between. Germline-derived CDR1 and CDR2 are SGHNT and YENEEA. CDR3 length: 14 residues. For the CDR3, the DNA is TGTGCCAGCAGCTTAAACAGGAGGGCAGATACGCAGTATTTT. Encoded protein: CASSLNRRADTQYF.

This chain links TRBV25-1 with TRBJ1-2; weak D call: TRBD1 (5 bases). CDR3 length: 13 residues. V lost 6 bases and J lost 2, with 10 bases in between. Looked up from germline, CDR1 is MGHDK and CDR2 is SYGVNS. Written as DNA, the CDR3 is TGTGCCAGCAGGACGGGGGGAAACTATGGCTACACCTTC. It yields the protein CASRTGGNYGYTF.

This clone was counted a single time. The chain employs TRBV9 and TRBJ1-6; D is possibly TRBD1 (5 bases). The length of the CDR3 is 15 residues. CDR1 and CDR2 (germline): SGDLS, YYNGEE. V lost 3 bases, J lost 10 bases, and 17 bases lay in between. The DNA for the CDR3 is TGTGCCAGCAGCGGGGACGGGGGTTCAGGATCACCCCTCCACTTT. This sequence encodes CASSGDGGSGSPLHF.

This chain uses TRBV2 with TRBJ1-2, with 11 bases identical to TRBD1. The V segment lost 9 bases and the J segment 6 bases; nucleotides outside the gene matches: 9. Germline V gene sequence: CDR1 SNHLY, CDR2 FYNNEI. The CDR3 consists of 14 residues. CDR3 amino acids: CARQDRGRIDGYTF. CDR3 in DNA: TGTGCCAGACAGGACAGGGGGCGAATTGATGGCTACACCTTC. Using reference TRBV2 and TRBJ1-2 for the parts outside the CDR3, the full variable domain is EPEVTQTPSHQVTQMGQEVILRCVPISNHLYFYWYRQILGQKVEFLVSFYNNEISEKSEIFDDQFSVERPDGSNFTLKIRSTKLEDSAMYFCARQDRGRIDGYTFGSGTRLTVV.

CDR3 protein: CASSLAHGEAFF. The DNA for the CDR3 is TGTGCCAGCAGTTTGGCTCATGGTGAAGCTTTCTTT. The V call is TRBV28, the J call TRBJ1-1; no firm D call. The CDR3 totals 12 residues. Germline V gives CDR1 MDHEN, CDR2 SYDVKM. Trimming left V 3 bases short and J 7 bases short, with 9 bases between.

This clone has just a few counts. The gene calls are TRBV5-6 and TRBJ2-1; 7 nucleotides match TRBD2. Germline V gives CDR1 SGHDT, CDR2 YYEEEE. V trimming: 4 bases; J trimming: 4 bases; junction bases outside the gene matches: 14. The CDR3 contains 17 residues. CDR3 amino acids: CASSPPGSSGPYNEQFF. In DNA form, the CDR3 reads TGTGCCAGCAGCCCTCCAGGTAGTAGCGGGCCTTACAATGAGCAGTTCTTC.

CDR3 amino acids: CASSLDRGRTGELFF. The CDR3 DNA follows: TGTGCCAGCAGTTTGGACAGGGGGCGCACCGGGGAGCTGTTTTTT. The V gene is TRBV6-5, the J gene TRBJ2-2, with 11 bases aligning to TRBD1. CDR1 is MNHEY, CDR2 SVGAGI, per germline. V gave up 4 bases and J gave up 4 bases; unmatched junction bases: 2. The CDR3 covers 15 residues.

This clone came up once. The chain recombines TRBV29-1 with TRBJ1-3, with D possibly being TRBD1 (5 bases). Germline lookup yields CDR1 SQVTM and CDR2 ANQGSEA. CDR3 size: 14 residues. The ends were cut back, 6 bases at V and 4 bases at J, with 16 bases in the middle. The CDR3 region has the DNA TGCAGCGTCCGGCGGGGCCGAGGAGGAAACACCATATATTTT. This translates into CSVRRGRGGNTIYF.

The rearrangement joins TRBV9 to TRBJ1-1; no reliable D call. This CDR3 has 13 amino acids. Germline CDR1 is SGDLS and CDR2 is YYNGEE. Trimming took off 0 bases at V and 7 bases at J, with 10 bases between the two ends. The CDR3 nucleotides read TGTGCCAGCAGCGTAGAAACCTCGGGTGAAGCTTTCTTT. Its protein is CASSVETSGEAFF.

This chain joins TRBV6-5 and TRBJ2-1; 13 bases align to TRBD2. CDR1 MNHEY and CDR2 SVGAGI come from the germline V gene. The CDR3 has 13 residues. The V segment lost 6 bases and the J segment 8 bases; nucleotides outside the gene matches: 1. The CDR3 loop reads CASRLAGGDEQFF. CDR3 coding DNA: TGTGCCAGCAGACTAGCGGGAGGGGATGAGCAGTTCTTC.

The chain employs TRBV5-1 and TRBJ2-2; 7 positions agree with TRBD1. Per the germline V gene, CDR1 is SGHRS and CDR2 is YFSETQ. The length of the CDR3 is 16 residues. V lost 3 bases, J lost 3 bases, and 8 bases stayed unmatched. This CDR3 reads CASSWKTTGDTGELFF. The CDR3 DNA sequence: TGCGCCAGCAGCTGGAAAACAACAGGGGACACCGGGGAGCTGTTTTTT. The full variable domain, rest sourced from reference TRBV5-1 and TRBJ2-2, is KAGVTQTPRYLIKTRGQQVTLSCSPISGHRSVSWYQQTPGQGLQFLFEYFSETQRNKGNFPGRFSGRQFSNSRSEMNVSTLELGDSALYLCASSWKTTGDTGELFFGEGSRLTVL.

V is TRBV7-3 and J is TRBJ2-3; the D is unclear. CDR1 and CDR2 (germline): SGHTA, FQGTGA. With 6 bases removed from V and 2 bases from J, the gap between germline ends came to 15 bases. CDR3 size: 15 residues. For the CDR3, the DNA is TGTGCCAGCAGTCTCAGACTCACCCCCACAGATACGCAGTATTTT. Translation: CASSLRLTPTDTQYF.

The rearrangement uses TRBV15 and TRBJ2-2, with unresolved D. The length of the CDR3 is 13 residues. Germline-derived CDR1 and CDR2 are LNHNV and YYDKDF (reference sequence). V was clipped by 5 bases and J by 2 bases, with 6 bases between them. CDR3 DNA sequence: TGTGCCACCAGCCTATTAAACACCGGGGAGCTGTTTTTT. Encoded protein: CATSLLNTGELFF.

The rearrangement links TRBV5-4 to TRBJ2-5, with 7 bases identical to TRBD2. V dropped 3 bases and J dropped 6; count of bases not matched to a gene: 8. The germline CDR1 and CDR2 sequences are SGHNT and YYREEE (reference sequence). CDR3 length: 14 amino acids. The DNA of the CDR3 is TGTGCCAGCAGCTCAAGACTAGCCGGAAAGACCCAGTACTTC. Translated: CASSSRLAGKTQYF.

CDR3 residues: CASNDVAGGPVQYF. For the CDR3, the DNA is TGCGCCAGCAATGATGTAGCGGGGGGGCCAGTGCAGTACTTC. The chain couples TRBV10-2 to TRBJ2-7; 11 bases agree with TRBD2. Germline V gives CDR1 WSHSY, CDR2 SAAADI. The V segment lost 7 bases and the J segment 9 bases; nucleotides outside the gene matches: 11. CDR3 size: 14 residues.

This clone was detected a few times. This CDR3 reads CATPTGPDTQYF. The CDR3 bases are TGTGCCACCCCAACGGGTCCAGATACGCAGTATTTT. The chain employs TRBV7-2 and TRBJ2-3, with unresolved D. The V and J ends lost 10 bases and 4 bases respectively, with 12 bases between them. Per the germline V gene, CDR1 is SGHTA and CDR2 is FQGNSA. The CDR3 totals 12 residues.

The V and J genes are TRBV4-1 and TRBJ1-1; the D gene is possibly TRBD1 (5 bases). The CDR3 runs 14 residues. Germline assignment: CDR1 MGHRA and CDR2 YSYEKL. With 1 base removed from V and 1 base from J, the gap between germline ends came to 7 bases. DNA for the CDR3: TGCGCCAGCAGCCAAGTGACAGCGAACACTGAAGCTTTCTTT. Its protein is CASSQVTANTEAFF.